The text below deals with one T cell receptor (beta chain). Its cognate antigen is unknown. Molecular barcoded adaptors covering alpha/delta and beta/gamma chains were used on approximately 440 ng RNA. MiXCR was run by TCRdb on the reads, yielding one entry per CDR3 protein. Counted here are more than 70,000 distinct CDR3 sequences, roughly 21% occurring once; the ten biggest clones make up around 10%. Trimming took off 4 bases at V and 2 bases at J, with 13 bases between the two ends. The CDR3 totals 15 residues. The sample originates from a study of read filtering for tumor transcriptome and immune sequencing. At the level of the study: By R-ISS, stages I, II and III held around 8, 15 and 7 patients. RNA-seq yielded only roughly 80 to 1,300 TCR reads, IR-seq about 4 to 10.27 million. Overall study findings and caveats: In IR-seq, single-read clonotypes were roughly 82% of clonotypes but around 3.2% of reads.

Specimen: a population of CD138-negative cells sorted from bone marrow. The V call is TRBV12-3 or TRBV12-4, the J call TRBJ2-3; D is unclear. The clonotype comes from a donor aged 40 or older with multiple myeloma. The CDR3 spells CASSSATEITDTQYF. CDR3 in DNA: TGTGCCAGCAGTTCAGCAACGGAAATCACAGATACGCAGTATTTT.